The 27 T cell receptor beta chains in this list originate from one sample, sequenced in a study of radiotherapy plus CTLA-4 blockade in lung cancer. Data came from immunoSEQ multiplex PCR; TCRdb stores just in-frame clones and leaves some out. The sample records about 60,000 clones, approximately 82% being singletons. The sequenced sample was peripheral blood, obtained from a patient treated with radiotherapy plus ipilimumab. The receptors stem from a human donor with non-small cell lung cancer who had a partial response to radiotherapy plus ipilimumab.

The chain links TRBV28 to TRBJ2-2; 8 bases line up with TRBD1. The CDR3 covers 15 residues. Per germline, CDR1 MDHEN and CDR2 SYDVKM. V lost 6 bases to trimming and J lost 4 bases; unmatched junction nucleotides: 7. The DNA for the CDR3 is TGTGCCAGCAGAACACAGGGGGTCCGCACCGGGGAGCTGTTTTTT. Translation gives CASRTQGVRTGELFF.

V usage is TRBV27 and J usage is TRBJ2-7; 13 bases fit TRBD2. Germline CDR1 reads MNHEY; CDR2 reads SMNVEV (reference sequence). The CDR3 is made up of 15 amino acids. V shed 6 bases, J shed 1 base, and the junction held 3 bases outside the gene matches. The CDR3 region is CASSPGLAGSYEQYF. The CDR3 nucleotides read TGTGCCAGCAGCCCGGGACTAGCGGGATCCTACGAGCAGTACTTC.

The CDR3 coding sequence is TGTGCCAGCAGCTTGGGGACTTCAAGAGAGACCCAGTACTTC. It codes for CASSLGTSRETQYF. V usage is TRBV5-4 and J usage is TRBJ2-5; TRBD2 is a possible D gene (5 bases). V was pared by 0 bases and J by 4 bases, with 10 bases between. CDR1 and CDR2 (germline): SGHNT, YYREEE (reference sequence). This CDR3 comprises 14 residues.

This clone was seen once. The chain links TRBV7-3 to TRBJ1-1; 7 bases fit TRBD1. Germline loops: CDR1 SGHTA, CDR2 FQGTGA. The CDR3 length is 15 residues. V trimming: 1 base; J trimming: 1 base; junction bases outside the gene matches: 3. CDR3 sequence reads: CASSLKPGGNTEAFF. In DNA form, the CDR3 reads TGTGCCAGCAGCTTAAAGCCAGGGGGGAACACTGAAGCTTTCTTT.

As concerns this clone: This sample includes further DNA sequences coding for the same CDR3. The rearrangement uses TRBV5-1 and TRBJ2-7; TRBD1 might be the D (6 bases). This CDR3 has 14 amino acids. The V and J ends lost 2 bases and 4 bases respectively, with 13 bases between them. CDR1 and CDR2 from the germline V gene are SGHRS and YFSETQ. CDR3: CASSFGQSTYEQYF. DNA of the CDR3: TGCGCCAGCAGCTTCGGACAGTCGACGTACGAGCAGTACTTC.

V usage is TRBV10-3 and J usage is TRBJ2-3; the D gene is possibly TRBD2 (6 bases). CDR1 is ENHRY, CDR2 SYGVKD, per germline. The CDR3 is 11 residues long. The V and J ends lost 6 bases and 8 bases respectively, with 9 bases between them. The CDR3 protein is CAIRGGRTQYF. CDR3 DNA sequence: TGTGCCATCAGGGGGGGACGTACGCAGTATTTT.

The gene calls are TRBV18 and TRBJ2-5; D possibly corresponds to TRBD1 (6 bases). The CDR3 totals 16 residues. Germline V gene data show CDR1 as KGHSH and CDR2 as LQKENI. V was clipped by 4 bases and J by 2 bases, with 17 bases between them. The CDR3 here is CASSRIRTAEQETQYF. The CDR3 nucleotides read TGTGCCAGCTCACGCATACGGACAGCCGAACAAGAGACCCAGTACTTC.

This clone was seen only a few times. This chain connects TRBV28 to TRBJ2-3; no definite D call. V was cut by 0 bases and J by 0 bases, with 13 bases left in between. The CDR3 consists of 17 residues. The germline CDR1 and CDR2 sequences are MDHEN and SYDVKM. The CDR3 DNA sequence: TGTGCCAGCAGTTTATGGGATATCGAGGAAAGCACAGATACGCAGTATTTT. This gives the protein CASSLWDIEESTDTQYF.

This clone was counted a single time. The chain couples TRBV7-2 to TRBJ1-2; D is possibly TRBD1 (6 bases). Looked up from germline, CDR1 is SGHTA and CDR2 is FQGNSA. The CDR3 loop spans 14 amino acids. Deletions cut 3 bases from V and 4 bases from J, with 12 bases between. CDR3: CASSFGGAAYGYTF. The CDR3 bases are TGTGCCAGCAGCTTTGGGGGGGCTGCCTATGGCTACACCTTC. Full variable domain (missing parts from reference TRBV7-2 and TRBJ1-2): GAGVSQSPSNKVTEKGKDVELRCDPISGHTALYWYRQSLGQGLEFLIYFQGNSAPDKSGLPSDRFSAERTGGSVSTLTIQRTQQEDSAVYLCASSFGGAAYGYTFGSGTRLTVV.

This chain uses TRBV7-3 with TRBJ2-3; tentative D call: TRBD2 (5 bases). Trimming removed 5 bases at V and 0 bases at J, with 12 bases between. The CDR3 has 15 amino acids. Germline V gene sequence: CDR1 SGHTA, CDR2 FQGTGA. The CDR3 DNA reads TGTGCCAGCAGCCCGTCCGGACTGAGCACAGATACGCAGTATTTT. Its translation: CASSPSGLSTDTQYF.

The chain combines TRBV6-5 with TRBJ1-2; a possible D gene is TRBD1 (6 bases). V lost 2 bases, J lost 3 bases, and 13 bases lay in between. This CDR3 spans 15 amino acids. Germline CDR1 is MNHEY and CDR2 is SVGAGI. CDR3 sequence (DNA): TGTGCCAGCAGTTACGGGACACGGGGCGACTATGGCTACACCTTC. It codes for CASSYGTRGDYGYTF.

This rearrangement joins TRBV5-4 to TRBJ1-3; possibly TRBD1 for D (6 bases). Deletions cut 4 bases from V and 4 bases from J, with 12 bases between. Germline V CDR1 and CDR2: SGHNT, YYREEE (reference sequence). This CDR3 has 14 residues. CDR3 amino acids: CASSHGGAGNTIYF. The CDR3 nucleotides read TGTGCCAGCAGCCATGGGGGCGCCGGAAACACCATATATTTT.

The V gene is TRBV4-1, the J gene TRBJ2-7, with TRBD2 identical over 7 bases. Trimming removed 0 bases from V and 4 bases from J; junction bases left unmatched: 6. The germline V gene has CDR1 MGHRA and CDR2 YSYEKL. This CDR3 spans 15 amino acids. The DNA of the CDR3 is TGCGCCAGCAGCCAAGAACGGGCGGGAGTTTACGAGCAGTACTTC. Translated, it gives CASSQERAGVYEQYF.

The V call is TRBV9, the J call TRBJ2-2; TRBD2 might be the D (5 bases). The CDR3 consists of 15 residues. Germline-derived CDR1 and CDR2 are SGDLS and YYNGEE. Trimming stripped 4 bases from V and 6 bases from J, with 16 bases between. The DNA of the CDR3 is TGTGCCAGCAGCCCCGGGGATCGGGTCGCCGGGGAGCTGTTTTTT. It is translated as CASSPGDRVAGELFF.

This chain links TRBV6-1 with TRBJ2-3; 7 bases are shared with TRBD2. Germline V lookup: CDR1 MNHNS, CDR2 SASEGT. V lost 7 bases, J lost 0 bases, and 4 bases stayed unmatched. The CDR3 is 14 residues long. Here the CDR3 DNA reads TGTGCCAGCATAGGAGCGGGAAGCACAGATACGCAGTATTTT. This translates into CASIGAGSTDTQYF.

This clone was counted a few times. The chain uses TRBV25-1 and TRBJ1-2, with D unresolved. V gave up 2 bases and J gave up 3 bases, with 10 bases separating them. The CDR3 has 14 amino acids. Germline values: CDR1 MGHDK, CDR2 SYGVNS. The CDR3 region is CASSEPGADYGYTF. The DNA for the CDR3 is TGTGCCAGCAGTGAACCGGGAGCAGACTATGGCTACACCTTC.

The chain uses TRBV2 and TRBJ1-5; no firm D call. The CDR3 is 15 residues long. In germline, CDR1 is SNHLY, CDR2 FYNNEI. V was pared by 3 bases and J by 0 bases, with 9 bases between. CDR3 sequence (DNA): TGTGCCAGCAGTGATGACACCGCTAGCAATCAGCCCCAGCATTTT. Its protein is CASSDDTASNQPQHF.

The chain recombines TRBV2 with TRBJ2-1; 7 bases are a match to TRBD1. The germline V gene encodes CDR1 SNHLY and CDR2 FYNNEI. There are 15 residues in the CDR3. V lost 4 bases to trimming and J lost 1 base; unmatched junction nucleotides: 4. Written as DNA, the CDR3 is TGTGCCAGCAGTGCCAACAGGGGTTCCTACAATGAGCAGTTCTTC. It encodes CASSANRGSYNEQFF.

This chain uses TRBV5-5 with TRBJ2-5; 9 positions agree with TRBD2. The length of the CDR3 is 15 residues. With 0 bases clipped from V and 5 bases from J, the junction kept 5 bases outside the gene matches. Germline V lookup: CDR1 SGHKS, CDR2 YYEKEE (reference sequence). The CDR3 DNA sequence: TGTGCCAGCAGCTTGGGCGGGGGGGAGCGGGAGACCCAGTACTTC. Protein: CASSLGGGERETQYF.

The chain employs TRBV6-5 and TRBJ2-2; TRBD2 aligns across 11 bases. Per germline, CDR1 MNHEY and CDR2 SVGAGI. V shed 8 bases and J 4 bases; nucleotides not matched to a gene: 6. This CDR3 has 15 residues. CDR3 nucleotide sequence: TGTGCCAGCGGTAGCGGGAGGGCCAGCACCGGGGAGCTGTTTTTT. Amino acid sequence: CASGSGRASTGELFF.

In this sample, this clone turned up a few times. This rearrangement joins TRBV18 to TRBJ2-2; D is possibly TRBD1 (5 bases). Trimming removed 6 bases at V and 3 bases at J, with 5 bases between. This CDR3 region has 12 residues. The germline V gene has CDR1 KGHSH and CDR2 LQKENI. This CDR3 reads CASSTDTGELFF. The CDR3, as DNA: TGTGCCAGCTCGACAGACACCGGGGAGCTGTTTTTT. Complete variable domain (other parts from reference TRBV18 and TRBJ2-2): NAGVMQNPRHLVRRRGQEARLRCSPMKGHSHVYWYRQLPEEGLKFMVYLQKENIIDESGMPKERFSAEFPKEGPSILRIQQVVRGDSAAYFCASSTDTGELFFGEGSRLTVL.

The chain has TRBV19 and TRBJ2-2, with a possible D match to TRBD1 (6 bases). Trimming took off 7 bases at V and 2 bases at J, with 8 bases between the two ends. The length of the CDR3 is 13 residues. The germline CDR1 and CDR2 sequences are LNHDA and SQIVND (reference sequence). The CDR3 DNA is TGTGCCAGTACGGACAGAAACACCGGGGAGCTGTTTTTT. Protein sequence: CASTDRNTGELFF.

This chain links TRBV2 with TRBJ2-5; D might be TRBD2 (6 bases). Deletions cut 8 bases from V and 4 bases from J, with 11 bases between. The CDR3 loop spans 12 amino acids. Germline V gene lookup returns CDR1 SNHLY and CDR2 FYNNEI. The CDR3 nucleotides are TGTGCCAGCGATCTAGCGAGAGAGACCCAGTACTTC. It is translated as CASDLARETQYF.

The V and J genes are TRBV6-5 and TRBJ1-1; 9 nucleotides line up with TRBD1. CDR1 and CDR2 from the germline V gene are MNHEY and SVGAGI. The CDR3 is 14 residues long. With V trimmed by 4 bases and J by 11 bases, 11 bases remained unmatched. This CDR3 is CASSFTGGARWAFF. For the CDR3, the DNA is TGTGCCAGCAGTTTTACAGGGGGCGCGAGGTGGGCTTTCTTT.

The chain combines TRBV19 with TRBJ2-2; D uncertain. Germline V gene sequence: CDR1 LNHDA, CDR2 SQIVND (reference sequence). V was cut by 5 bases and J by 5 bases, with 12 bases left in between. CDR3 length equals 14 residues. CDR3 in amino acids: CASSPHSSTGELFF. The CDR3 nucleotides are TGTGCCAGTAGTCCCCACAGTTCGACCGGGGAGCTGTTTTTT.

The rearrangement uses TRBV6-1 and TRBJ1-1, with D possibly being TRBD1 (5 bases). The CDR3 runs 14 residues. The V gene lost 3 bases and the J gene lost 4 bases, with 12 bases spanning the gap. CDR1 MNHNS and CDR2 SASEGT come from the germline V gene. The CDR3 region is CASSEQGFLTEAFF. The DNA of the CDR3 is TGTGCCAGCAGTGAGCAGGGTTTCCTCACTGAAGCTTTCTTT.

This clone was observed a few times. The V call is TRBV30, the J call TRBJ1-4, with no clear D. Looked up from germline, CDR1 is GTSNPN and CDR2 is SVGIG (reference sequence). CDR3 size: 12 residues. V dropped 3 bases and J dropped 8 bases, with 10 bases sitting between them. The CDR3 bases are TGTGCCTGGAGCGAGCAGAGGGAAAAACTGTTTTTT. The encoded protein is CAWSEQREKLFF.